A selection of T cell receptor beta chains follows, all from one sample in a study of beta chain features in type 1 diabetes. The protocol was immunoSEQ multiplex PCR, while the TCRdb copy is restricted to in-frame clones and leaves out a portion. The sample includes approximately 160,000 clones, 9% to 10% of them seen just once. Input material: central memory CD4+ T cells from blood. The source of these receptors is a woman aged 18-29 years in good health. Both conserved end residues are part of each CDR3. A D gene is named only where the DNA matches it firmly. Size values are once, few and many counts, or a class for expanded clones, and some rows have none.

TRBD2	-	TRBV5-1	TRBJ2-1	CASSSGSGRNNEQFF	TGCGCCAGCAGCTCGGGAAGCGGGAGGAACAATGAGCAGTTCTTC
-	-	TRBV28	TRBJ1-2	CASSSSGRHGYTF	TGTGCCAGCAGTTCTTCAGGGCGGCATGGCTACACCTTC
-	few	TRBV4-2	TRBJ2-5	CASSRAGTQETQYF	TGTGCCAGCAGCCGTGCCGGGACTCAAGAGACCCAGTACTTC
-	-	TRBV7-6	TRBJ2-7	CASSDRGEQYF	TGTGCCAGCAGCGACCGGGGCGAGCAGTACTTC
TRBD1	few	TRBV29-1	TRBJ2-2	CSVAGTENTGELFF	TGCAGCGTGGCCGGGACAGAGAACACCGGGGAGCTGTTTTTT
TRBD1	-	TRBV19	TRBJ2-3	CASIPTREGASTDTQYF	TGTGCCAGTATCCCCACCCGCGAGGGGGCGAGCACAGATACGCAGTATTTT
TRBD1	few	TRBV7-9	TRBJ1-5	CASSSGTGSIEPQHF	TGTGCCAGCAGTTCCGGGACAGGGTCAATTGAGCCCCAGCATTTT
-	few	TRBV5-6	TRBJ1-1	CASSLGGGNMNTEAFF	TGTGCCAGCAGCTTGGGGGGCGGGAATATGAACACTGAAGCTTTCTTT
-	few	TRBV2	TRBJ2-7	CASSALTNEQYF	TGTGCCAGCAGTGCCTTGACTAACGAGCAGTACTTC
-	few	TRBV30	TRBJ2-7	CAWSVVYEQYF	TGTGCCTGGAGTGTCGTCTACGAGCAGTACTTC
-	few	TRBV18	TRBJ2-1	CASSPGDNSYNEQFF	TGTGCCAGCTCACCGGGAGACAACTCCTACAATGAGCAGTTCTTC